A selection of T cell receptor beta chains follows, all from one sample in a study of blood T cell repertoires in COVID-19. The data were produced by immunoSEQ multiplex PCR, yet TCRdb's version contains in-frame clones alone and is incomplete. The repertoire holds roughly 180,000 clones, with roughly nine tenths as singletons. The material sequenced was peripheral blood. The receptors here all came from a man aged 65-85 years with active or convalescent COVID-19. Each CDR3 is given with its conserved first and last residue. The D gene is left open where the match is weak. Where a row states a size, it is once, few, many or the class of an expanded clone; other rows omit it.

cdr3_aa,cdr3_nt,v_call,j_call,clone_size,d_call
CASRNPSGKYEQYF,TGTGCCAGCAGAAACCCTAGCGGGAAATACGAGCAGTACTTC,TRBV28,TRBJ2-7,.,TRBD2
CASSLGREYNEQFF,TGTGCCAGCAGCTTAGGGCGGGAGTACAATGAGCAGTTCTTC,TRBV7-2,TRBJ2-1,.,TRBD2
CASSLLVRASGKDNEQFF,TGTGCCAGCAGCTTATTGGTCCGCGCTAGCGGGAAAGACAATGAGCAGTTCTTC,TRBV7-2,TRBJ2-1,.,TRBD2
CASSEQTGSTEAFF,TGTGCCAGCAGCGAACAGACAGGGAGCACTGAAGCTTTCTTT,TRBV2,TRBJ1-1,.,TRBD1
CASSPTLQGAAFF,TGTGCCAGCAGTCCAACCTTACAGGGGGCGGCTTTCTTT,TRBV6-5,TRBJ1-1,.,TRBD1
CASSLVVGSGMVDTQYF,TGTGCCAGCAGCTTAGTGGTTGGTAGCGGGATGGTAGATACGCAGTATTTT,TRBV7-9,TRBJ2-3,.,TRBD2
CASSLMDRGLGTQYF,TGTGCCAGCAGCTTAATGGACAGGGGATTGGGGACCCAGTACTTC,TRBV7-8,TRBJ2-5,.,TRBD1
CASSYGRGTGNEKLFF,TGTGCCAGCAGTTACGGCAGGGGCACTGGTAATGAAAAACTGTTTTTT,TRBV6-6,TRBJ1-4,.,.
CASSVDPGSNQPQHF,TGTGCCAGCAGCGTAGACCCAGGGAGCAATCAGCCCCAGCATTTT,TRBV9,TRBJ1-5,.,.
CASSQVLAGLGNTIYF,TGTGCCAGCAGCCAAGTTCTCGCGGGGCTCGGAAACACCATATATTTT,TRBV3-1/TRBV3-2,TRBJ1-3,.,.
CSVNTGTGSQPQHF,TGCAGCGTTAATACCGGGACAGGAAGCCAGCCCCAGCATTTT,TRBV29-1,TRBJ1-5,.,TRBD1
CATGRTSGSSYNEQFF,TGTGCCACCGGACGGACTAGCGGAAGCTCCTACAATGAGCAGTTCTTC,TRBV10-3,TRBJ2-1,.,TRBD2
CASSLNVAGGTGELFF,TGCGCCAGCAGCTTGAATGTAGCGGGAGGCACCGGGGAGCTGTTTTTT,TRBV5-1,TRBJ2-2,few,TRBD2
CASSQGQGLAGGSYNEQFF,TGCGCCAGCAGCCAAGGGCAGGGACTAGCGGGAGGTTCCTACAATGAGCAGTTCTTC,TRBV4-3,TRBJ2-1,.,TRBD2
CASSFQGFHGYTF,TGTGCCAGCAGTTTTCAGGGTTTTCATGGCTACACCTTC,TRBV28,TRBJ1-2,.,.
CASSFDRTVSEAFF,TGTGCCAGCAGCTTTGACAGGACGGTCTCTGAAGCTTTCTTT,TRBV11-2,TRBJ1-1,once,.
CARGPVLTGREAQPQHF,TGTGCCAGGGGCCCTGTTCTTACGGGGAGGGAAGCTCAGCCCCAGCATTTT,TRBV7-2,TRBJ1-5,once,.
CASGTSGRARETQYF,TGTGCCTCCGGGACTAGCGGGAGGGCCAGAGAGACCCAGTACTTC,TRBV2,TRBJ2-5,many,TRBD2
CASSLREGEQYF,TGTGCCAGCAGTTTACGGGAGGGCGAGCAGTACTTC,TRBV28,TRBJ2-7,.,TRBD2
CASSLGRGETQYF,TGTGCCAGCAGTTTGGGGAGAGGAGAGACCCAGTACTTC,TRBV27,TRBJ2-5,.,.
CASSPRRSDYYEQYF,TGTGCCAGCTCACCAAGGCGGTCTGACTACTACGAGCAGTACTTC,TRBV18,TRBJ2-7,.,.
CASSPGPGSSGNTIYF,TGTGCCAGCTCACCAGGGCCGGGAAGCTCTGGAAACACCATATATTTT,TRBV18,TRBJ1-3,.,.
CASSFDSYEQYF,TGTGCCAGCAGCTTTGACAGCTACGAGCAGTACTTC,TRBV7-9,TRBJ2-7,few,.
CASTRTGQGLETQYF,TGTGCCAGCACGAGGACCGGTCAGGGTTTGGAGACCCAGTACTTC,TRBV9,TRBJ2-5,.,.
CASSGSSGNTIYF,TGTGCCAGCTCTGGCAGCTCTGGAAACACCATATATTTT,TRBV18,TRBJ1-3,.,.
CASSQDPARGTEAFF,TGCGCCAGCAGCCAAGACCCGGCCCGGGGGACTGAAGCTTTCTTT,TRBV4-3,TRBJ1-1,.,.
CASSQVFGWAGGNTIYF,TGTGCCAGCAGCCAAGTCTTCGGGTGGGCAGGGGGAAACACCATATATTTT,TRBV3-1/TRBV3-2,TRBJ1-3,.,.
CATPGQGSNTGELFF,TGTGCCACCCCAGGACAGGGGTCGAACACCGGGGAGCTGTTTTTT,TRBV15,TRBJ2-2,.,TRBD1
CASSLRLALRGDEQFF,TGTGCCAGCAGTTTACGACTAGCGCTCAGGGGTGATGAGCAGTTCTTC,TRBV27,TRBJ2-1,.,TRBD2
CAISELLVAGNEQFF,TGTGCCATCAGTGAGTTACTAGTTGCCGGCAATGAGCAGTTCTTC,TRBV10-3,TRBJ2-1,.,.
CASSLWEGQGTLTYEQYF,TGCGCCAGCAGCTTGTGGGAGGGTCAGGGAACTTTAACCTACGAGCAGTACTTC,TRBV5-1,TRBJ2-7,once,TRBD2
CAWSRGADTQYF,TGTGCCTGGAGTCGCGGGGCAGATACGCAGTATTTT,TRBV30,TRBJ2-3,once,.
CASSLGSSIMNTEAFF,TGTGCCAGCAGTTTGGGGAGCAGCATCATGAACACTGAAGCTTTCTTT,TRBV27,TRBJ1-1,.,.
CASSRGSLGNSPLHF,TGTGCCAGCAGCAGGGGGAGTTTGGGTAATTCACCCCTCCACTTT,TRBV7-2,TRBJ1-6,.,.
CASSDGQGNNEKLFF,TGTGCCAGCAGCGACGGACAGGGAAATAATGAAAAACTGTTTTTT,TRBV7-8,TRBJ1-4,once,TRBD1
CASSYSEAGGTDTQYF,TGTGCCAGCAGTTACTCGGAGGCGGGAGGAACAGATACGCAGTATTTT,TRBV6-2/TRBV6-3,TRBJ2-3,.,TRBD2
CASSMGPILNYEQYF,TGTGCCAGCTCAATGGGGCCCATACTAAACTACGAGCAGTACTTC,TRBV18,TRBJ2-7,.,.
CSAARQDRDYEQYF,TGCAGCGCCGCGCGCCAAGACAGGGACTACGAGCAGTACTTC,TRBV29-1,TRBJ2-7,.,TRBD1
CASGRDSGELFF,TGTGCCAGCGGGAGGGATTCCGGGGAGCTGTTTTTT,TRBV2,TRBJ2-2,once,TRBD2
CASSPTGGNTGELFF,TGTGCCAGCTCACCAACAGGGGGGAACACCGGGGAGCTGTTTTTT,TRBV18,TRBJ2-2,few,TRBD1
CASSLLKRTGWHSPLHF,TGTGCCAGCAGTCTACTAAAAAGGACAGGGTGGCATTCACCCCTCCACTTT,TRBV28,TRBJ1-6,.,TRBD1
CASSASIPGQDSGNTIYF,TGTGCCAGCAGCGCATCCATACCGGGACAGGACTCTGGAAACACCATATATTTT,TRBV9,TRBJ1-3,.,TRBD1
CASKTGVAYEQYF,TGTGCCAGCAAGACTGGCGTGGCCTACGAGCAGTACTTC,TRBV28,TRBJ2-7,.,.
CASSLQRGTMKETQYF,TGTGCCAGCAGCCTTCAAAGGGGGACTATGAAAGAGACCCAGTACTTC,TRBV7-2,TRBJ2-5,once,.